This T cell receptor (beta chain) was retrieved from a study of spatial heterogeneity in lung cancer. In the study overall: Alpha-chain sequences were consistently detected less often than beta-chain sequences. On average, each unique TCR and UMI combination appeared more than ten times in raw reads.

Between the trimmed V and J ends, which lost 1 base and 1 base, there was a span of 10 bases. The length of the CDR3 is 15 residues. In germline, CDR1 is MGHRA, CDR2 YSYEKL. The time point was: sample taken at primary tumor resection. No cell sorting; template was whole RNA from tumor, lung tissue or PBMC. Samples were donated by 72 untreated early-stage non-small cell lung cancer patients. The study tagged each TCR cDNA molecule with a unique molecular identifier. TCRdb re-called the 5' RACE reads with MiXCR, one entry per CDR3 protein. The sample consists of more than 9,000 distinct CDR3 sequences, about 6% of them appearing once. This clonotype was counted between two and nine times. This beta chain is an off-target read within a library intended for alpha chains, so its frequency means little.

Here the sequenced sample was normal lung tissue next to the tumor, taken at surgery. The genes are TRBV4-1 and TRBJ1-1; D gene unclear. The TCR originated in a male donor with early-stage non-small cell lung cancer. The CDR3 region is CASSQVGPGNTEAFF. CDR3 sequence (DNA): TGCGCCAGCAGCCAAGTGGGCCCCGGGAACACTGAAGCTTTCTTT.